The 26 T cell receptor beta chains below all came from one sample that was sequenced in a study of CD8+ T cells in alopecia areata. It was cDNA, reverse transcribed from extracted RNA, that served as the sequencing template. Profiled with immunoSEQ multiplex PCR; TCRdb holds only in-frame clones, not every one. This sample has around 180,000 clones, with roughly 60% found just once. Indicated treatment: oral pan-JAK inhibitor, 5-10 mg twice daily. The input for sequencing was CD4+ T cells sorted from blood, taken at roughly week 49, from a patient treated with tofacitinib. Receptors were obtained from a human donor with alopecia areata.

This clone has just a few counts. The rearrangement joins TRBV29-1 to TRBJ2-7; 8 nucleotides line up with TRBD1. The V gene end was trimmed by 2 bases and the J gene end by 6 bases; junction bases not matched to a gene: 6. There are 13 residues in the CDR3. Germline V CDR1 and CDR2: SQVTM, ANQGSEA. CDR3 in DNA: TGCAGCGTTGAATGGCAGGGGGCCGCCGAGCAGTACTTC. It specifies CSVEWQGAAEQYF.

The V call is TRBV13, the J call TRBJ2-3; D unclear. Germline CDR1 is PRHDT and CDR2 is FYEKMQ (reference sequence). There are 13 residues in the CDR3. V shed 0 bases and J shed 6 bases, with 7 bases lying between them. The DNA of the CDR3 is TGTGCCAGCAGCTTAGGTCTGGGGGATACGCAGTATTTT. This translates into CASSLGLGDTQYF.

The V and J genes are TRBV6-1 and TRBJ2-5, with D maybe TRBD1 (5 bases). Trimming left V 2 bases short and J 0 bases short, with 13 bases between. The CDR3 is 16 residues long. Germline values: CDR1 MNHNS, CDR2 SASEGT. The DNA for the CDR3 is TGTGCCAGCAGTGAATTAAGGCAGGGCAACCAAGAGACCCAGTACTTC. Translating it yields CASSELRQGNQETQYF.

Only a few counts were recorded for this clone. The chain is built from TRBV9 and TRBJ2-1; unclear D gene. There are 12 residues in the CDR3. V was clipped by 0 bases and J by 10 bases, with 8 bases between them. The germline V gene has CDR1 SGDLS and CDR2 YYNGEE. CDR3 amino acids: CASSVVPAEQFF. CDR3 in DNA: TGTGCCAGCAGCGTAGTTCCCGCAGAGCAGTTCTTC.

In nucleotides, the CDR3 is TGTGCCAGCAGCACCCTGACAGGGACCGGCTACACCTTC. Translation gives CASSTLTGTGYTF. The chain joins TRBV7-9 to TRBJ1-2, with TRBD1 matching over 7 bases. CDR3 size: 13 residues. Trimming at V came to 5 bases and at J to 8 bases, leaving 8 bases not matched to a gene. CDR1 SEHNR and CDR2 FQNEAQ come from the germline V gene (reference sequence).

For the CDR3, the DNA is TGTGCCGTATCTACCCTAGGGGATAGGGGCACAGATACGCAGTATTTT. Translating it yields CAVSTLGDRGTDTQYF. The chain recombines TRBV10-3 with TRBJ2-3; maybe TRBD1 (5 bases). This CDR3 is 16 amino acids long. Trimming removed 11 bases from V and 1 base from J, with 22 bases in between. Germline V gene lookup returns CDR1 ENHRY and CDR2 SYGVKD.

V is TRBV29-1 and J is TRBJ1-2; D is ambiguous. CDR3 length: 10 residues. The V end was cut by 3 bases, the J end by 4 bases, with 3 bases between. CDR1 and CDR2 from the germline V gene are SQVTM and ANQGSEA. This CDR3 is CSVDTYGYTF. In DNA form, the CDR3 reads TGCAGCGTTGATACCTATGGCTACACCTTC.

The chain recombines TRBV10-3 with TRBJ1-2; D is unresolved. The germline V gene encodes CDR1 ENHRY and CDR2 SYGVKD. Trimming shortened V by 6 bases and J by 6 bases, and 11 bases separated the two germline ends. The CDR3 is 12 residues long. In DNA form, the CDR3 reads TGTGCCATCAGCAAGACGATGGATGGCTACACCTTC. This sequence encodes CAISKTMDGYTF.

About this clone: This specimen includes other DNA sequences encoding the same CDR3. This chain joins TRBV2 and TRBJ1-2; 10 bases are shared with TRBD1. The CDR3 extends over 14 amino acids. V shed 6 bases, J shed 2 bases, and the junction held 3 bases outside the gene matches. Per germline, CDR1 SNHLY and CDR2 FYNNEI. This chain's CDR3 is CASSRQGANYGYTF. The CDR3 nucleotides are TGTGCCAGCAGCCGACAGGGGGCCAACTATGGCTACACCTTC.

The CDR3 sequence: CAWKSRLASSYEQYF. Written as DNA, the CDR3 is TGTGCCTGGAAAAGCCGGTTAGCGAGCTCCTACGAGCAGTACTTC. The rearrangement uses TRBV30 and TRBJ2-7, with a weak D call TRBD2 (5 bases). The germline gives CDR1 GTSNPN, CDR2 SVGIG (reference sequence). V shed 4 bases and J shed 0 bases, with 16 bases lying between them. The CDR3 sequence is 15 residues long. Combining the CDR3 with reference TRBV30 and TRBJ2-7 gives the whole variable domain SQTIHQWPATLVQPVGSPLSLECTVEGTSNPNLYWYRQAAGRGLQLLFYSVGIGQISSEVPQNLSASRPQDRQFILSSKKLLLSDSGFYLCAWKSRLASSYEQYFGPGTRLTVT.

This rearrangement joins TRBV29-1 to TRBJ2-3, with TRBD1 as a possible D gene (7 bases). Germline-derived CDR1 and CDR2 are SQVTM and ANQGSEA. The CDR3 contains 15 residues. Trimming cost V 0 bases and J 4 bases, with 14 bases left between them. CDR3 DNA sequence: TGCAGCGTTGAAGATCCCCAGGGGGGAGCAGATACGCAGTATTTT. It codes for CSVEDPQGGADTQYF.

This clone came up a few times. V usage is TRBV4-3 and J usage is TRBJ2-7; D is perhaps TRBD1 (6 bases). Trimming cost V 4 bases and J 3 bases, with 10 bases left between them. There are 13 residues in the CDR3. The germline CDR1 and CDR2 sequences are LGHNA and YSLEER. The CDR3 is CASSPPQGYEQYF. Written as DNA, the CDR3 is TGCGCCAGCAGCCCACCACAGGGCTACGAGCAGTACTTC.

This clone showed up just once. This chain connects TRBV11-2 to TRBJ2-7; D is tentatively TRBD1 or TRBD2 (5 bases each). Trimming shortened V by 0 bases and J by 1 base, and 16 bases separated the two germline ends. Germline V gene lookup returns CDR1 SGHAT and CDR2 FQNNGV. The CDR3 covers 17 residues. In DNA, the CDR3 is TGTGCCAGCAGCTTAGATCTCGGGTGGGGACCATCCTACGAGCAGTACTTC. Protein: CASSLDLGWGPSYEQYF.

V usage is TRBV30 and J usage is TRBJ1-5; tentatively, D is TRBD1 (6 bases). Germline CDR1 GTSNPN, CDR2 SVGIG (reference sequence). There are 12 residues in the CDR3. With 2 bases removed from V and 9 bases from J, the gap between germline ends came to 11 bases. The CDR3 nucleotides read TGTGCCTGGAGTACAGGGACACCGCCCCAGCATTTT. This gives the protein CAWSTGTPPQHF.

The chain links TRBV4-3 to TRBJ1-6; D ambiguous. Germline V gene lookup returns CDR1 LGHNA and CDR2 YSLEER. The CDR3 sequence is 13 residues long. V was pared by 1 base and J by 9 bases, with 7 bases between. The CDR3 coding sequence is TGCGCCAGCAGCCAAGGGAGGGTTTCACCCCTCCACTTT. Translated: CASSQGRVSPLHF.

V usage is TRBV9 and J usage is TRBJ2-7; possibly TRBD2 for D (5 bases). The CDR3 loop spans 17 amino acids. Trimming removed 3 bases from V and 0 bases from J, with 19 bases in between. Looked up from germline, CDR1 is SGDLS and CDR2 is YYNGEE. The CDR3 reads CASSETYRRDSSYEQYF. In DNA, the CDR3 is TGTGCCAGCAGCGAAACATACCGACGGGATAGCTCCTACGAGCAGTACTTC.

This chain connects TRBV5-1 to TRBJ2-3, with D maybe TRBD2 (6 bases). The CDR3 covers 15 residues. The germline V gene encodes CDR1 SGHRS and CDR2 YFSETQ. V lost 1 base, J lost 3 bases, and 12 bases lay in between. The CDR3 is CASSLRGVRTDTQYF. CDR3 coding DNA: TGCGCCAGCAGCTTGCGCGGGGTCCGGACAGATACGCAGTATTTT.

The gene calls are TRBV25-1 and TRBJ2-5; a weak D match, TRBD2 (5 bases). The DNA end is more similar to TRBJ2-7, so the J call may be wrong. CDR3 size: 11 residues. Germline loops: CDR1 MGHDK, CDR2 SYGVNS. The CDR3 loop is CASSLGIEQYF. The CDR3 bases are TGTGCCAGCAGTCTCGGGATCGAGCAGTACTTC.

V gene TRBV29-1 combines with J gene TRBJ2-6, with D hard to call. V lost 0 bases and J 3 bases, leaving 9 bases between the germline ends. The CDR3 has 15 residues. Per germline, CDR1 SQVTM and CDR2 ANQGSEA. CDR3 region: CSVEDRRDGANVLTF. DNA of the CDR3: TGCAGCGTTGAAGATCGCCGAGATGGGGCCAACGTCCTGACTTTC.

On this clone: One end of the junction does not line up with germline, which may come from a read error. The sample carries other DNA sequences with the same CDR3. This chain joins TRBV30 and TRBJ2-1; D uncertain. Germline CDR1 GTSNPN, CDR2 SVGIG (reference sequence). The length of the CDR3 is 12 residues. The CDR3 loop reads CAWTSSYNEQFF. The CDR3 nucleotides are TGTGCTTGGACGTCGAGCTACAATGAGCAGTTCTTC.

This rearrangement joins TRBV29-1 to TRBJ1-1; D remains unclear. The CDR3 sequence is 11 residues long. The germline V gene has CDR1 SQVTM and CDR2 ANQGSEA. The V and J ends lost 5 bases and 11 bases respectively, with 15 bases between them. The CDR3 is CSVTAPRLAFF. The CDR3 nucleotides are TGCAGCGTTACCGCGCCTCGGTTGGCTTTCTTT.

The chain uses TRBV29-1 and TRBJ2-3, with TRBD2 matching 9 bases. The V gene end was trimmed by 4 bases and the J gene end by 2 bases; junction bases not matched to a gene: 10. There are 16 residues in the CDR3. Germline values: CDR1 SQVTM, CDR2 ANQGSEA. CDR3 in DNA: TGCAGCGTTGTGTCGTTGACTAGCGGACCCACAGATACGCAGTATTTT. Protein: CSVVSLTSGPTDTQYF.

This clone was seen a handful of times. This sample also contains other DNA sequences that code for the same CDR3. The rearrangement uses TRBV27 and TRBJ2-5; D gene ambiguous. The length of the CDR3 is 11 residues. The germline V gene has CDR1 MNHEY and CDR2 SMNVEV (reference sequence). Trimming stripped 4 bases from V and 5 bases from J, with 5 bases between. CDR3 protein: CASSSRETQYF. The CDR3 coding sequence is TGTGCCAGCAGTTCACGGGAGACCCAGTACTTC.

The chain links TRBV7-2 to TRBJ1-2; TRBD1 is a possible D gene (5 bases). This CDR3 is 15 amino acids long. Deletions cut 5 bases from V and 3 bases from J, with 16 bases between. Germline V gene data show CDR1 as SGHTA and CDR2 as FQGNSA. This CDR3 reads CASSAPTGVYYGYTF. CDR3 nucleotide sequence: TGTGCCAGCAGCGCCCCAACGGGGGTCTACTATGGCTACACCTTC.

The rearrangement joins TRBV4-3 to TRBJ1-2, with D possibly TRBD1 on 6 matching bases. CDR3 length: 15 amino acids. Trimming removed 4 bases from V and 0 bases from J, with 12 bases in between. Germline values: CDR1 LGHNA, CDR2 YSLEER. The CDR3 sequence: CASSRAGEANYGYTF. The CDR3, as DNA: TGCGCCAGCAGCCGGGCAGGGGAAGCTAACTATGGCTACACCTTC.

This clone has just one count. The identical CDR3 is also encoded by other nucleotide sequences in the sample. This chain uses TRBV20-1 with TRBJ1-1, with no clear D. Between the trimmed V and J ends, which lost 2 bases and 8 bases, there was a span of 9 bases. This CDR3 has 11 amino acids. Germline V lookup: CDR1 DFQATT, CDR2 SNEGSKA (reference sequence). The chain's CDR3 is CSARPAGEAFF. Here the CDR3 DNA reads TGCAGTGCTAGACCGGCTGGCGAAGCTTTCTTT.